The rows below give T cell receptor beta chains drawn from one sample of a study of regulatory T cells in long-lasting Graves disease. TCRdb analysed the multiplex PCR reads with MiXCR anew, one entry per CDR3 protein. Among 440,000 or so distinct CDR3 sequences listed, about a sixth were seen once. These same records also appear under a second study, on T cells in Graves' hyperthyroidism and ophthalmopathy.

Sequenced here: peripheral blood mononuclear cells (PBMCs), sampled at new diagnosis, from a patient treated with antithyroid drugs. These receptors were obtained from a woman aged 25 to 39 with Graves disease. Each CDR3 is given with its conserved first and last residue. D genes are given only for firm matches. Clone size appears in some rows only: once, few, many, or a class for an expanded clone.

clone size: once
J gene: TRBJ2-5
V gene: TRBV5-1
D gene: -
CDR3 protein: CASSSSPSKETQYF
CDR3 DNA: TGCGCCAGCAGCTCCAGCCCCTCTAAAGAGACCCAGTACTTC

clone size: -
J gene: TRBJ2-5
V gene: TRBV6-4
D gene: TRBD2
CDR3 protein: CAGGRGAGTSGFLYQETQYF
CDR3 DNA: TGTGCCGGAGGACGAGGGGCCGGGACTAGCGGCTTCTTGTACCAAGAGACCCAGTACTTC

clone size: -
J gene: TRBJ2-2
V gene: TRBV10-3
D gene: TRBD1
CDR3 protein: CAISYSGTGGTGELFF
CDR3 DNA: TGTGCCATCAGTTACTCAGGGACAGGGGGTACCGGGGAGCTGTTTTTT

clone size: -
J gene: TRBJ2-1
V gene: TRBV18
D gene: TRBD2
CDR3 protein: CASSPPFSGTSGANEQFF
CDR3 DNA: TGTGCCAGCTCACCACCTTTCTCCGGGACTAGCGGGGCTAATGAGCAGTTCTTC

clone size: few
J gene: TRBJ2-6
V gene: TRBV24-1
D gene: -
CDR3 protein: CATSDLKGSGANVLTF
CDR3 DNA: TGTGCCACCAGTGATTTGAAAGGGTCAGGGGCCAACGTCCTGACTTTC

clone size: many
J gene: TRBJ2-1
V gene: TRBV5-1
D gene: TRBD2
CDR3 protein: CASSLGTSGRYEQFF
CDR3 DNA: TGCGCCAGCAGCTTGGGGACTAGCGGGAGGTATGAGCAGTTCTTC

clone size: many
J gene: TRBJ1-3
V gene: TRBV7-9
D gene: -
CDR3 protein: CASSLLEAGNTIYF
CDR3 DNA: TGTGCCAGCAGCTTACTGGAGGCTGGAAACACCATATATTTT

clone size: many
J gene: TRBJ1-1
V gene: TRBV16
D gene: -
CDR3 protein: CVATRGRSTEAFF
CDR3 DNA: TGTGTGGCCACACGGGGGCGGAGCACTGAAGCTTTCTTT

clone size: few
J gene: TRBJ2-7
V gene: TRBV4-1
D gene: -
CDR3 protein: CASSQGLVRGSYEQYF
CDR3 DNA: TGCGCCAGCAGCCAAGGGTTGGTGCGGGGATCCTACGAGCAGTACTTC

clone size: -
J gene: TRBJ2-7
V gene: TRBV4-1
D gene: TRBD2
CDR3 protein: CASSQGPAGAYEQYF
CDR3 DNA: TGCGCCAGCAGCCAAGGCCCAGCGGGGGCTTACGAGCAGTACTTC

clone size: many
J gene: TRBJ2-1
V gene: TRBV2
D gene: -
CDR3 protein: CASSDFQGNEQFF
CDR3 DNA: TGTGCCAGCAGTGATTTTCAGGGGAATGAGCAGTTCTTC

clone size: many
J gene: TRBJ2-3
V gene: TRBV20-1
D gene: TRBD2
CDR3 protein: CSARRDYADTQYF
CDR3 DNA: TGCAGTGCTCGCCGGGACTATGCAGATACGCAGTATTTT

clone size: many
J gene: TRBJ2-2
V gene: TRBV18
D gene: -
CDR3 protein: CASSPPRVGELFF
CDR3 DNA: TGTGCCAGCTCACCACCTCGGGTCGGGGAGCTGTTTTTT

clone size: many
J gene: TRBJ1-1
V gene: TRBV11-2
D gene: -
CDR3 protein: CASSSTSNLNTEAFF
CDR3 DNA: TGTGCCAGCAGCTCCACCTCGAACTTGAACACTGAAGCTTTCTTT

clone size: few
J gene: TRBJ2-1
V gene: TRBV5-1
D gene: TRBD1
CDR3 protein: CASSLGQEYNEQFF
CDR3 DNA: TGCGCCAGCAGCCTGGGACAGGAGTACAATGAGCAGTTCTTC

clone size: many
J gene: TRBJ2-1
V gene: TRBV13
D gene: -
CDR3 protein: CASSSDLEQFF
CDR3 DNA: TGTGCCAGCAGCTCCGACTTAGAGCAGTTCTTC

clone size: many
J gene: TRBJ2-3
V gene: TRBV10-3
D gene: TRBD1
CDR3 protein: CAISPGTETDTQYF
CDR3 DNA: TGTGCCATCAGTCCCGGGACAGAAACAGATACGCAGTATTTT

clone size: many
J gene: TRBJ2-7
V gene: TRBV7-9
D gene: -
CDR3 protein: CASTLTSSREQYF
CDR3 DNA: TGTGCCAGCACCCTTACTAGTTCACGGGAGCAGTACTTC

clone size: -
J gene: TRBJ1-4
V gene: TRBV29-1
D gene: -
CDR3 protein: CSVDIGGMANEKLFF
CDR3 DNA: TGCAGCGTTGATATCGGGGGGATGGCTAATGAAAAACTGTTTTTT

clone size: many
J gene: TRBJ2-1
V gene: TRBV20-1
D gene: TRBD2
CDR3 protein: CSANSPQGGRYYSYNEQFF
CDR3 DNA: TGCAGTGCTAATAGCCCGCAAGGCGGGAGGTACTACTCCTACAATGAGCAGTTCTTC

clone size: many
J gene: TRBJ2-1
V gene: TRBV20-1
D gene: TRBD2
CDR3 protein: CSATDTGLAGEGNEQFF
CDR3 DNA: TGCAGTGCTACTGATACGGGACTAGCGGGAGAGGGGAATGAGCAGTTCTTC

clone size: few
J gene: TRBJ2-7
V gene: TRBV4-3
D gene: TRBD2
CDR3 protein: CASSQDSSGRDEQYF
CDR3 DNA: TGCGCCAGCAGCCAAGATTCTAGCGGGAGGGACGAGCAGTACTTC

clone size: many
J gene: TRBJ1-3
V gene: TRBV6-1
D gene: -
CDR3 protein: CASSGVRSGNTIYF
CDR3 DNA: TGTGCCAGCAGTGGCGTCCGCTCTGGAAACACCATATATTTT

clone size: -
J gene: TRBJ1-5
V gene: TRBV28
D gene: -
CDR3 protein: CASSFSLITQHF
CDR3 DNA: TGTGCCAGCAGTTTTTCCCTTATAACCCAGCATTTT

clone size: many
J gene: TRBJ2-3
V gene: TRBV15
D gene: TRBD1
CDR3 protein: CATSKPGTGDTDTQYF
CDR3 DNA: TGTGCCACCAGCAAACCCGGGACAGGGGACACAGATACGCAGTATTTT

clone size: many
J gene: TRBJ2-2
V gene: TRBV18
D gene: -
CDR3 protein: CASSPRSGNTGKLFF
CDR3 DNA: TGTGCCAGCTCACCCCGATCGGGGAACACCGGGAAGCTGTTTTTT

clone size: many
J gene: TRBJ1-5
V gene: TRBV12-3/TRBV12-4
D gene: -
CDR3 protein: CASSLRSYQPQHF
CDR3 DNA: TGTGCCAGCAGTCTCCGCAGTTATCAGCCCCAGCATTTT

clone size: -
J gene: TRBJ1-2
V gene: TRBV6-1
D gene: -
CDR3 protein: CASSHGILYGYTF
CDR3 DNA: TGTGCCAGCAGTCACGGGATCCTCTATGGCTACACCTTC

clone size: -
J gene: TRBJ1-1
V gene: TRBV9
D gene: -
CDR3 protein: CASSATDWVGYTEAFF
CDR3 DNA: TGTGCCAGCAGCGCCACGGACTGGGTAGGGTACACTGAAGCTTTCTTT

clone size: few
J gene: TRBJ1-2
V gene: TRBV28
D gene: -
CDR3 protein: CASSLDGSYRHYGYTF
CDR3 DNA: TGTGCCAGCAGTTTGGACGGATCCTACCGCCACTATGGCTACACCTTC

clone size: many
J gene: TRBJ1-1
V gene: TRBV28
D gene: -
CDR3 protein: CASSLAGTLNTEAFF
CDR3 DNA: TGTGCCAGCAGCTTAGCCGGGACCCTGAACACTGAAGCTTTCTTT

clone size: -
J gene: TRBJ1-2
V gene: TRBV11-2
D gene: -
CDR3 protein: CASSQDLKAPGAYGYTF
CDR3 DNA: TGTGCCAGCAGCCAAGATCTTAAGGCACCGGGGGCCTATGGCTACACCTTC

clone size: many
J gene: TRBJ1-1
V gene: TRBV28
D gene: -
CDR3 protein: CASSSRQALNTEAFF
CDR3 DNA: TGTGCCAGCAGTTCCCGACAGGCATTGAACACTGAAGCTTTCTTT

clone size: few
J gene: TRBJ2-5
V gene: TRBV24-1
D gene: TRBD1
CDR3 protein: CATSDYGRGSQETQYF
CDR3 DNA: TGTGCCACCAGTGATTATGGCAGGGGGAGCCAAGAGACCCAGTACTTC

clone size: many
J gene: TRBJ2-5
V gene: TRBV7-9
D gene: TRBD2
CDR3 protein: CASSLLLAQETQYF
CDR3 DNA: TGTGCCAGCAGCCTCTTACTAGCGCAAGAGACCCAGTACTTC

clone size: many
J gene: TRBJ1-5
V gene: TRBV2
D gene: -
CDR3 protein: CASRYRNQPQHF
CDR3 DNA: TGTGCCAGCAGATATCGCAATCAGCCCCAGCATTTT

clone size: many
J gene: TRBJ1-1
V gene: TRBV18
D gene: -
CDR3 protein: CASLGVLMNTEAFF
CDR3 DNA: TGTGCCAGCTTGGGGGTTCTGATGAACACTGAAGCTTTCTTT

clone size: -
J gene: TRBJ1-6
V gene: TRBV9
D gene: TRBD1
CDR3 protein: CASSDNRGDSPLHF
CDR3 DNA: TGTGCCAGCAGCGATAACAGGGGTGATTCACCCCTCCACTTT

clone size: many
J gene: TRBJ2-1
V gene: TRBV14
D gene: -
CDR3 protein: CASSQAATSPPHFF
CDR3 DNA: TGTGCCAGCAGCCAAGCCGCGACTAGTCCCCCCCACTTCTTC

clone size: -
J gene: TRBJ1-6
V gene: TRBV15
D gene: -
CDR3 protein: CATRTGGESSPLHF
CDR3 DNA: TGTGCCACCAGGACGGGGGGCGAGAGTTCACCCCTCCACTTT

clone size: -
J gene: TRBJ2-7
V gene: TRBV29-1
D gene: TRBD2
CDR3 protein: CSVGGGRDEQYF
CDR3 DNA: TGCAGCGTTGGCGGGGGGCGAGACGAGCAGTACTTC